This T cell receptor beta chain was identified during a study of shared clonotypes between healthy human individuals. Overall study: Each donor had three CD4 naive, three CD4 memory, two CD8 naive and one CD8 memory plate. Regarding the study as a whole: In general, naive subsets displayed greater estimated richness than memory subsets did.

Data came from immunoSEQ multiplex PCR; TCRdb stores just in-frame clones and leaves some out. The table includes some 1.5 million clones, 96% detected once. With respect to this clone: Its specificity is not known.

Germline V gives CDR1 GTSNPN, CDR2 SVGIG (reference sequence). The ends were cut back, 1 base at V and 5 bases at J, with 9 bases in the middle. CDR3 size: 13 residues. The clonotype was recovered from a man aged 30 to 39 in good health. The rearrangement uses TRBV30 and TRBJ2-1, with a tentative D call TRBD2 (6 bases). Sequencing used naive CD4+ T cells sorted from blood. The sample's subset: CD45RA+ positively selected. The CDR3 nucleotides are TGTGCCTGGAGTGGGACTACCAACAATGAGCAGTTCTTC. It is translated as CAWSGTTNNEQFF. The full variable domain, in which reference TRBV30 and TRBJ2-1 provide the parts outside the CDR3, is SQTIHQWPATLVQPVGSPLSLECTVEGTSNPNLYWYRQAAGRGLQLLFYSVGIGQISSEVPQNLSASRPQDRQFILSSKKLLLSDSGFYLCAWSGTTNNEQFFGPGTRLTVL.